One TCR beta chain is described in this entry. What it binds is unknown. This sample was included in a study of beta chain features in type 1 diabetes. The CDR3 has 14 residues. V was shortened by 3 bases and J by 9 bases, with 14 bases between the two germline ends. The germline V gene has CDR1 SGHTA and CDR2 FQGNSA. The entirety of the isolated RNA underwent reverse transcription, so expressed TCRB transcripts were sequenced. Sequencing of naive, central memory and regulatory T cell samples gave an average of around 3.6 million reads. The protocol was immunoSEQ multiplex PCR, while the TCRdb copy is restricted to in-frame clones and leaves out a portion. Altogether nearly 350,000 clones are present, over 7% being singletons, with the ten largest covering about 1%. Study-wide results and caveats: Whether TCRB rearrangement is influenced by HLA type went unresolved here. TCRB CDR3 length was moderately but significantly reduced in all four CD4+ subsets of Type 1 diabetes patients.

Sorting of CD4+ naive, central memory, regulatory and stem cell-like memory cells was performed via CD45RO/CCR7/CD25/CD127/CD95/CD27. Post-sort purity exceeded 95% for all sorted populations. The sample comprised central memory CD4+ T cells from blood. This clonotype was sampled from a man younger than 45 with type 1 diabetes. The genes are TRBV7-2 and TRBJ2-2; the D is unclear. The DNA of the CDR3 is TGTGCCAGCAGCTTCTCAATAGCTGGCCGGGAGCTGTTTTTT. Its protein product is CASSFSIAGRELFF. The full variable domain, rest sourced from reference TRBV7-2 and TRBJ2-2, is GAGVSQSPSNKVTEKGKDVELRCDPISGHTALYWYRQSLGQGLEFLIYFQGNSAPDKSGLPSDRFSAERTGGSVSTLTIQRTQQEDSAVYLCASSFSIAGRELFFGEGSRLTVL.